This T cell receptor (beta chain) came from a study of cytomegalovirus exposure and HLA in healthy donors. CDR1 is SEHNR and CDR2 is FQNEAQ in the germline V gene (reference sequence). This CDR3 has 12 amino acids. The V end was cut by 5 bases, the J end by 1 base, with 6 bases between. PCR was performed using 60 Vbeta and 13 Jbeta primers. The protocol was immunoSEQ multiplex PCR, while the TCRdb copy is restricted to in-frame clones and leaves out a portion. The sample records more than 75,000 clones, approximately 74% being singletons. The V and J genes are TRBV7-9 and TRBJ2-7; perhaps TRBD2 as D (5 bases). The receptor was derived from a woman aged 45-59 years in good health and CMV-seropositive. What was sequenced was PBMCs. The CDR3 DNA reads TGTGCCAGCAGCCCGGGGTCCTACGAGCAGTACTTC. The encoded protein is CASSPGSYEQYF. Full variable domain (outside the CDR3, taken from reference TRBV7-9 and TRBJ2-7): DTGVSQNPRHKITKRGQNVTFRCDPISEHNRLYWYRQTLGQGPEFLTYFQNEAQLEKSRLLSDRFSAERPKGSFSTLEIQRTEQGDSAMYLCASSPGSYEQYFGPGTRLTVT.